The 32 T cell receptor beta chains below come from one sample, sequenced in a study of cytomegalovirus exposure and HLA in healthy donors. PCR involved 60 Vbeta and 13 Jbeta primers. Using immunoSEQ multiplex PCR, the repertoire was profiled, and TCRdb retains in-frame clones only, with some absent. The repertoire holds under 140,000 clones, with approximately 80% as singletons. The sample was PBMCs. These receptor sequences come from a woman aged 55-75 years in good health and CMV-seropositive.

This clone was recorded a few times. V and J are TRBV4-1 and TRBJ2-7, with D tentatively TRBD1 (5 bases). This CDR3 spans 18 amino acids. V lost 2 bases, J lost 3 bases, and 23 bases lay in between. Germline CDR1 is MGHRA and CDR2 is YSYEKL. The CDR3 spells CASSQILQLGRPNYEQYF. In DNA, the CDR3 is TGCGCCAGCAGCCAAATCCTTCAGTTGGGGCGACCTAACTACGAGCAGTACTTC.

This clone showed up just once. This rearrangement joins TRBV29-1 to TRBJ2-1, with 13 positions matching TRBD2. This CDR3 has 14 amino acids. The germline V gene encodes CDR1 SQVTM and CDR2 ANQGSEA. Unmatched junction bases numbered 7, after V lost 5 bases and J lost 9 bases. This chain's CDR3 is CSVYGTSGTVEQFF. The CDR3, as DNA: TGCAGCGTTTACGGGACTAGCGGGACGGTTGAGCAGTTCTTC.

The chain joins TRBV30 to TRBJ1-4, with unresolved D. Per the germline V gene, CDR1 is GTSNPN and CDR2 is SVGIG (reference sequence). The CDR3 loop spans 13 amino acids. V gave up 4 bases and J gave up 6 bases, with 12 bases separating them. The CDR3 nucleotides are TGTGCCTGGAAACCGTACTTCGATGAAAAACTGTTTTTT. Protein product: CAWKPYFDEKLFF.

The chain carries TRBV5-4 and TRBJ2-3; D unclear. This CDR3 spans 12 amino acids. Germline-derived CDR1 and CDR2 are SGHNT and YYREEE (reference sequence). The V and J ends lost 0 bases and 11 bases respectively, with 10 bases between them. CDR3 amino acids: CASSLGSNLQYF. The DNA for the CDR3 is TGTGCCAGCAGCTTGGGGTCGAACTTGCAGTATTTT.

J is TRBJ1-2 and V is TRBV11-2; tentatively, D is TRBD1 (6 bases). V lost 2 bases and J 2 bases, leaving 15 bases between the germline ends. The CDR3 length is 16 residues. Germline loops: CDR1 SGHAT, CDR2 FQNNGV. CDR3 nucleotide sequence: TGTGCCAGCAGCTTAAACCAGGGGCCAATAAACTATGGCTACACCTTC. It specifies CASSLNQGPINYGYTF.

This chain joins TRBV20-1 and TRBJ1-2; D is uncertain. CDR1 and CDR2 (germline): DFQATT, SNEGSKA (reference sequence). Trimming left V 4 bases short and J 7 bases short, with 10 bases between. The CDR3 loop spans 11 amino acids. CDR3 amino acids: CSAIRSRGYTF. DNA for the CDR3: TGCAGTGCTATCCGGTCCCGTGGCTACACCTTC.

The rearrangement joins TRBV6-5 to TRBJ2-5, with D maybe TRBD2 (5 bases). The CDR3 runs to 16 residues. V was pared by 4 bases and J by 1 base, with 16 bases between. The germline gives CDR1 MNHEY, CDR2 SVGAGI. CDR3 sequence (DNA): TGTGCCAGCAGTTCCCCGAGGGTCGGCGGCCAAGAGACCCAGTACTTC. Protein: CASSSPRVGGQETQYF.

The gene calls are TRBV5-4 and TRBJ1-1, with D maybe TRBD1 (5 bases). Trimming stripped 0 bases from V and 4 bases from J, with 13 bases between. CDR3 length: 15 amino acids. Germline-derived CDR1 and CDR2 are SGHNT and YYREEE (reference sequence). The CDR3 DNA follows: TGTGCCAGCAGCTTGGGACGGGGGGTAGGCACTGAAGCTTTCTTT. This translates into CASSLGRGVGTEAFF.

The chain links TRBV7-9 to TRBJ1-2; perhaps TRBD1 as D (6 bases). The ends were cut back, 1 base at V and 5 bases at J, with 11 bases in the middle. The germline V gene encodes CDR1 SEHNR and CDR2 FQNEAQ (reference sequence). CDR3 length: 14 amino acids. CDR3 protein: CASSLGTAVYGYTF. CDR3 nucleotides: TGTGCCAGCAGCTTAGGGACAGCGGTATATGGCTACACCTTC.

This rearrangement joins TRBV10-3 to TRBJ2-1; TRBD2 agrees at 7 bases. The ends lost 4 bases at V and 0 bases at J; junction bases unmatched: 6. Germline loops: CDR1 ENHRY, CDR2 SYGVKD. This CDR3 region has 16 residues. CDR3 nucleotide sequence: TGTGCCATCAGTGGGGGGGGTCCCAGCTCCTACAATGAGCAGTTCTTC. Translated, it gives CAISGGGPSSYNEQFF.

This CDR3 is CASSESGSTGELFF. The CDR3 nucleotides are TGTGCCAGCAGTGAAAGCGGGAGTACCGGGGAGCTGTTTTTT. The chain links TRBV25-1 to TRBJ2-2; the match to TRBD2 covers 8 bases. The CDR3 is 14 amino acids. The germline CDR1 and CDR2 sequences are MGHDK and SYGVNS. V shed 2 bases, J shed 5 bases, and the junction held 1 base outside the gene matches.

The chain recombines TRBV7-3 with TRBJ2-1; D might be TRBD1 (5 bases). Trimming pared 3 bases from V and 4 bases from J, leaving 13 bases between. The length of the CDR3 is 15 residues. CDR1 and CDR2 from the germline V gene are SGHTA and FQGTGA. The DNA of the CDR3 is TGTGCCAGCAGCTTTCAGGGTGATCTTTACAATGAGCAGTTCTTC. Protein sequence: CASSFQGDLYNEQFF.

The V gene is TRBV19, the J gene TRBJ1-2, with 9 bases aligning to TRBD1. Germline loops: CDR1 LNHDA, CDR2 SQIVND (reference sequence). This CDR3 comprises 13 residues. J gave up 4 bases and V 6 bases, and 3 bases lay outside the gene matches. The CDR3 DNA follows: TGTGCCAGTAGCGGGACAGGGCTCTATGGCTACACCTTC. Translating it yields CASSGTGLYGYTF.

J is TRBJ2-5 and V is TRBV9, with unresolved D. The CDR3 totals 12 residues. CDR1 is SGDLS, CDR2 YYNGEE, per germline. Trimming stripped 4 bases from V and 2 bases from J, with 6 bases between. CDR3 nucleotide sequence: TGTGCCAGCAGCCCAGGACAAGAGACCCAGTACTTC. Translating it yields CASSPGQETQYF. The whole variable domain, remainder taken from reference TRBV9 and TRBJ2-5, is DSGVTQTPKHLITATGQRVTLRCSPRSGDLSVYWYQQSLDQGLQFLIQYYNGEERAKGNILERFSAQQFPDLHSELNLSSLELGDSALYFCASSPGQETQYFGPGTRLLVL.

The chain links TRBV27 to TRBJ1-2, with 10 positions matching TRBD1. CDR1 is MNHEY and CDR2 is SMNVEV in the germline V gene (reference sequence). V shed 6 bases and J 8 bases; nucleotides not matched to a gene: 9. This CDR3 spans 14 amino acids. The DNA of the CDR3 is TGTGCCAGCAGATTGCACGGGACAGGGGAAGGCTACACCTTC. It translates to CASRLHGTGEGYTF.

The table lists this clone with many counts. The V and J genes are TRBV7-9 and TRBJ2-7; 8 positions match TRBD1. The CDR3 contains 14 residues. V shed 5 bases and J 4 bases; nucleotides not matched to a gene: 7. Germline loops: CDR1 SEHNR, CDR2 FQNEAQ (reference sequence). DNA for the CDR3: TGTGCCAGCAGCCCTGACAGGGGAGATTACGAGCAGTACTTC. This gives the protein CASSPDRGDYEQYF.

The chain joins TRBV5-1 to TRBJ2-5; the match to TRBD1 covers 8 bases. With the DNA end fitting TRBJ2-7 better, the J assignment may be wrong. The germline gives CDR1 SGHRS, CDR2 YFSETQ. CDR3 size: 15 residues. The CDR3 DNA reads TGCGCCAGCAGCTTGGCCACAGGGGGCTCCTACGAGCAGTACTTC. Protein: CASSLATGGSYEQYF.

This chain connects TRBV9 to TRBJ2-6, with 7 bases aligning to TRBD1. The CDR3 contains 20 residues. CDR1 is SGDLS and CDR2 is YYNGEE in the germline V gene. Trimming cost V 2 bases and J 2 bases; bases outside gene matches: 16. The CDR3 DNA reads as TGTGCCAGCAGCGTCGCTGAGTTTAGGACAGGTCCCCCTGGGGCCAACGTCCTGACTTTC. Translation gives CASSVAEFRTGPPGANVLTF.

This clone came up once. The chain combines TRBV4-1 with TRBJ2-1; a possible D gene is TRBD2 (6 bases). With 0 bases removed from V and 8 bases from J, the gap between germline ends came to 23 bases. The CDR3 has 18 residues. CDR1 MGHRA and CDR2 YSYEKL come from the germline V gene. The CDR3 region is CASSQERTTRHPGDEQFF. CDR3 in DNA: TGCGCCAGCAGCCAAGAGCGGACTACCAGGCACCCCGGGGATGAGCAGTTCTTC.

The chain is built from TRBV29-1 and TRBJ2-7; 8 bases fit TRBD1. Per germline, CDR1 SQVTM and CDR2 ANQGSEA. Unmatched junction bases numbered 11, after V lost 5 bases and J lost 2 bases. CDR3 length equals 15 residues. CDR3 sequence: CSVTRRDRTTYEQYF. CDR3 DNA: TGCAGCGTTACCCGGCGGGACAGGACAACCTACGAGCAGTACTTC.

This rearrangement joins TRBV5-1 to TRBJ1-5; D uncertain. CDR1 and CDR2 from the germline V gene are SGHRS and YFSETQ. Trimming shortened V by 2 bases and J by 9 bases, and 12 bases separated the two germline ends. The CDR3 length is 13 residues. CDR3 region: CASSFLPDRPQHF. CDR3 nucleotide sequence: TGCGCCAGCAGCTTCCTCCCTGATAGGCCCCAGCATTTT.

This rearrangement joins TRBV4-1 to TRBJ2-5; perhaps TRBD2 as D (6 bases). The CDR3 covers 13 residues. Trimming removed 3 bases at V and 11 bases at J, with 16 bases between. Per the germline V gene, CDR1 is MGHRA and CDR2 is YSYEKL. The CDR3, as DNA: TGCGCCAGCAGCCATGTGGGGCCACGGGAGCAGTACTTC. Its translation is CASSHVGPREQYF.

This chain links TRBV18 with TRBJ2-5, with 13 bases aligning to TRBD2. Germline CDR1 is KGHSH and CDR2 is LQKENI. Trimming cost V 3 bases and J 5 bases; bases outside gene matches: 6. The CDR3 extends over 16 amino acids. The CDR3 nucleotides read TGTGCCAGCTCACCGACAGGACTAGCGGGAGTGGAGACCCAGTACTTC. It is translated as CASSPTGLAGVETQYF. Full variable domain (outside the CDR3, taken from reference TRBV18 and TRBJ2-5): NAGVMQNPRHLVRRRGQEARLRCSPMKGHSHVYWYRQLPEEGLKFMVYLQKENIIDESGMPKERFSAEFPKEGPSILRIQQVVRGDSAAYFCASSPTGLAGVETQYFGPGTRLLVL.

This clone was recorded only once. The CDR3 here is CASSLNAGAGANVLTF. In nucleotides, the CDR3 is TGCGCCAGCAGCCTCAACGCAGGGGCCGGGGCCAACGTCCTGACTTTC. V is TRBV5-1 and J is TRBJ2-6, with D perhaps TRBD1 (6 bases). The CDR3 extends over 16 amino acids. Trimming removed 4 bases from V and 4 bases from J, with 15 bases in between. The germline gives CDR1 SGHRS, CDR2 YFSETQ.

This clone has more than one count but fewer than ten. An end of the junction differs from the germline gene, which may be a read error. This rearrangement joins TRBV7-9 to TRBJ1-5; 8 bases match TRBD1. The CDR3 runs to 15 residues. The germline V gene encodes CDR1 SEHNR and CDR2 FQNEAQ (reference sequence). CDR3 in amino acids: CASSNPTTGDQPQHF. CDR3 DNA sequence: TGTGCAAGCAGCAACCCCACGACAGGGGATCAGCCCCAGCATTTT.

The rearrangement uses TRBV30 and TRBJ1-1, with D perhaps TRBD1 (6 bases). This CDR3 region has 12 residues. The V gene's germline CDR1 is GTSNPN and CDR2 SVGIG (reference sequence). Trimming removed 7 bases from V and 1 base from J, with 10 bases in between. The CDR3, as DNA: TGTGCCTCCCTGACAGGGAACACTGAAGCTTTCTTT. It codes for CASLTGNTEAFF.

The V call is TRBV6-1, the J call TRBJ1-4; TRBD1 is a possible D gene (5 bases). V was pared by 3 bases and J by 8 bases, with 13 bases between. This CDR3 is built from 14 residues. Germline CDR1 and CDR2: MNHNS and SASEGT. CDR3 amino acids: CASSEILKGEKLFF. CDR3 nucleotide sequence: TGTGCCAGCAGTGAGATCCTGAAGGGGGAAAAACTGTTTTTT.

The V gene is TRBV6-1, the J gene TRBJ2-1; 7 bases agree with TRBD2. The ends lost 2 bases at V and 6 bases at J; junction bases unmatched: 13. Germline V gene lookup returns CDR1 MNHNS and CDR2 SASEGT. This CDR3 comprises 17 residues. This CDR3 reads CASSEWFGRREFNEQFF. DNA for the CDR3: TGTGCCAGCAGTGAATGGTTCGGGCGGCGGGAGTTCAATGAGCAGTTCTTC.

The CDR3 loop reads CASRTNWGTTNTEAFF. DNA for the CDR3: TGTGCCAGCAGGACGAATTGGGGGACAACGAACACTGAAGCTTTCTTT. V and J are TRBV25-1 and TRBJ1-1, with a weak D call TRBD1 (6 bases). The V gene's germline CDR1 is MGHDK and CDR2 SYGVNS. Trimming cost V 6 bases and J 1 base, with 18 bases left between them. CDR3 length: 16 amino acids.

This clone is a singleton in its sample. This rearrangement joins TRBV18 to TRBJ1-3; D remains unclear. The ends were cut back, 0 bases at V and 4 bases at J, with 10 bases in the middle. The CDR3 contains 15 residues. Germline V lookup: CDR1 KGHSH, CDR2 LQKENI. The CDR3 DNA is TGTGCCAGCTCACCACCGGGCGGGCTAGGAAACACCATATATTTT. It yields the protein CASSPPGGLGNTIYF. Combining the CDR3 with reference TRBV18 and TRBJ1-3 gives the whole variable domain NAGVMQNPRHLVRRRGQEARLRCSPMKGHSHVYWYRQLPEEGLKFMVYLQKENIIDESGMPKERFSAEFPKEGPSILRIQQVVRGDSAAYFCASSPPGGLGNTIYFGEGSWLTVV.

This clone was seen a single time. This chain joins TRBV23-1 and TRBJ2-7; D gene unclear. TRBV23-1 is reported as an ORF; its role is uncertain. With 0 bases removed from V and 0 bases from J, the gap between germline ends came to 9 bases. The CDR3 spans 15 residues. The CDR3, as DNA: TGCGCCAGCAGTCAATCCCGGTTAAGCTCCTACGAGCAGTACTTC. Encoded protein: CASSQSRLSSYEQYF.

J is TRBJ2-3 and V is TRBV7-9, with D possibly TRBD2 on 5 matching bases. The CDR3 length is 15 residues. Germline loops: CDR1 SEHNR, CDR2 FQNEAQ (reference sequence). V gave up 5 bases and J gave up 1 base, with 13 bases separating them. CDR3 region: CASSIGGSGTDTQYF. The CDR3 DNA reads as TGTGCCAGCAGCATAGGAGGTTCTGGCACAGATACGCAGTATTTT.